These 12 T cell receptor beta chains were sequenced from one sample in a study of blood T cell repertoires in COVID-19. The method was immunoSEQ multiplex PCR; TCRdb's version includes in-frame clones alone and lacks a portion of them. The sample has under 150,000 clones, just under 85% seen once. Sample: PBMCs or T cells enriched from blood (not recorded which). The source is a middle-aged woman who had recovered from COVID-19.

The rearrangement joins TRBV7-8 to TRBJ1-1; TRBD1 matches 7 bases. In germline, CDR1 is SGHVS, CDR2 FQNEAQ. The CDR3 extends over 15 amino acids. The ends lost 0 bases at V and 2 bases at J; junction bases unmatched: 3. The CDR3 spells CASSLAPGGNTEAFF. CDR3 in DNA: TGTGCCAGCAGCTTAGCGCCAGGGGGAAACACTGAAGCTTTCTTT.

This clone was picked up one time. V is TRBV4-2 and J is TRBJ2-3; TRBD2 matches 9 bases. Germline CDR1 is LGHNA and CDR2 is YNFKEQ. The CDR3 loop spans 17 amino acids. The junction had 6 bases not matched to a gene; V was cut back by 1 base and J by 1 base. The CDR3 DNA sequence: TGTGCCAGCAGCCAAGTCGGGGCTAGCGGGGGCACAGATACGCAGTATTTT. Translated: CASSQVGASGGTDTQYF.

The chain combines TRBV3-1 (or the pseudogene TRBV3-2) with TRBJ2-2; 7 bases map to TRBD1. V trimming: 1 base; J trimming: 6 bases; junction bases outside the gene matches: 5. Per germline, CDR1 LGHDT and CDR2 YNNKEL (reference sequence). This CDR3 contains 15 residues. The CDR3 region is CASSQVYRGPGELFF. The DNA for the CDR3 is TGTGCCAGCAGCCAAGTTTACAGGGGACCCGGGGAGCTGTTTTTT.

The chain recombines TRBV18 with TRBJ1-4; 7 nucleotides line up with TRBD1. This CDR3 is built from 15 residues. V shed 4 bases and J 1 base; nucleotides not matched to a gene: 3. CDR1 is KGHSH and CDR2 is LQKENI in the germline V gene. CDR3 coding DNA: TGTGCCAGCTCACTACGACAGGGAACTAATGAAAAACTGTTTTTT. It is translated as CASSLRQGTNEKLFF.

This chain links TRBV11-2 with TRBJ2-7; 8 bases align to TRBD1. This CDR3 comprises 16 residues. Germline V lookup: CDR1 SGHAT, CDR2 FQNNGV. V shed 3 bases and J 6 bases; nucleotides not matched to a gene: 13. Written as DNA, the CDR3 is TGTGCCAGCAGCTTTTCCCCGGACAGGGCTACCTCCGAGCAGTACTTC. It is translated as CASSFSPDRATSEQYF.

The chain joins TRBV6-1 to TRBJ2-1; perhaps TRBD2 as D (7 bases). Germline lookup yields CDR1 MNHNS and CDR2 SASEGT. V dropped 4 bases and J dropped 1 base, with 20 bases sitting between them. CDR3 size: 18 residues. CDR3 bases: TGTGCCAGCAGTGGTGAAGGGGGGGGCGGGATTTCCTACAATGAGCAGTTCTTC. Its protein is CASSGEGGGGISYNEQFF.

This sequence joins TRBV7-9 and TRBJ2-7; 11 bases agree with TRBD2. Germline-derived CDR1 and CDR2 are SEHNR and FQNEAQ (reference sequence). V gave up 2 bases and J gave up 7 bases; unmatched junction bases: 7. This CDR3 comprises 15 residues. Here the CDR3 DNA reads TGTGCCAGCAGCTTAACTAGCGGGAGAAGTTTGGAGCAGTACTTC. Amino acid sequence: CASSLTSGRSLEQYF.

The V gene is TRBV6-6, the J gene TRBJ2-1; D might be TRBD1 (5 bases). This CDR3 has 12 residues. Germline V gives CDR1 MNHNY, CDR2 SVGAGI (reference sequence). Trimming cost V 8 bases and J 6 bases, with 11 bases left between them. CDR3 sequence: CASQAGPNEQFF. In nucleotides, the CDR3 is TGTGCCAGCCAGGCAGGGCCCAATGAGCAGTTCTTC.

The chain has TRBV9 and TRBJ1-1, with 9 bases that match TRBD1. Unmatched junction bases numbered 4, after V lost 4 bases and J lost 3 bases. The germline V gene encodes CDR1 SGDLS and CDR2 YYNGEE. CDR3 length equals 14 residues. The CDR3: CASSIRDRDTEAFF. DNA for the CDR3: TGTGCCAGCAGCATCCGGGACAGGGACACTGAAGCTTTCTTT. The entire variable domain, with the rest obtained from reference TRBV9 and TRBJ1-1, is as follows: DSGVTQTPKHLITATGQRVTLRCSPRSGDLSVYWYQQSLDQGLQFLIQYYNGEERAKGNILERFSAQQFPDLHSELNLSSLELGDSALYFCASSIRDRDTEAFFGQGTRLTVV.

In this sample, this clone turned up once. The chain links TRBV6-5 to TRBJ1-2; 9 nucleotides align to TRBD1. V gave up 6 bases and J gave up 4 bases; unmatched junction bases: 9. This CDR3 is 15 amino acids long. The germline gives CDR1 MNHEY, CDR2 SVGAGI. CDR3 DNA: TGTGCCAGCAGCAAAGAGGGGACAGGGAGCTATGGCTACACCTTC. Protein: CASSKEGTGSYGYTF.

The chain has TRBV7-6 and TRBJ1-1, with D maybe TRBD1 (5 bases). V lost 5 bases, J lost 0 bases, and 10 bases lay in between. This CDR3 contains 14 residues. Germline V gene sequence: CDR1 SGHVS, CDR2 FNYEAQ. The CDR3 nucleotides read TGTGCCAGCAGCCCCAGGGATTTGAACACTGAAGCTTTCTTT. This translates into CASSPRDLNTEAFF.

J is TRBJ1-2 and V is TRBV15; D is undetermined. Germline-derived CDR1 and CDR2 are LNHNV and YYDKDF (reference sequence). Trimming pared 0 bases from V and 5 bases from J, leaving 16 bases between. The CDR3 loop spans 16 amino acids. CDR3 in DNA: TGTGCCACCAGCAGAGATCGGGGAGCCGGGGTGTATGGCTACACCTTC. It is translated as CATSRDRGAGVYGYTF.